The source of this TCR beta chain is a study of control samples from healthy donors and cancer patients. TCRdb's copy holds only in-frame clones and misses some; the assay was immunoSEQ multiplex PCR. Among under 20,000 clones listed, 87% were seen once. V dropped 0 bases and J dropped 0; count of bases not matched to a gene: 8. Germline lookup yields CDR1 WNHNN and CDR2 SYGVQD (reference sequence). This CDR3 comprises 18 residues. The chain has TRBV10-1 and TRBJ2-4; 7 nucleotides align to TRBD2. The source of this sequence is a woman aged 70 to 79 with colorectal cancer. Sequencing was performed on PBMCs. Here the CDR3 reads CASSESGGTPPAKNIQYF. CDR3 in DNA: TGCGCCAGCAGTGAGTCGGGAGGGACTCCCCCAGCCAAAAACATTCAGTACTTC.